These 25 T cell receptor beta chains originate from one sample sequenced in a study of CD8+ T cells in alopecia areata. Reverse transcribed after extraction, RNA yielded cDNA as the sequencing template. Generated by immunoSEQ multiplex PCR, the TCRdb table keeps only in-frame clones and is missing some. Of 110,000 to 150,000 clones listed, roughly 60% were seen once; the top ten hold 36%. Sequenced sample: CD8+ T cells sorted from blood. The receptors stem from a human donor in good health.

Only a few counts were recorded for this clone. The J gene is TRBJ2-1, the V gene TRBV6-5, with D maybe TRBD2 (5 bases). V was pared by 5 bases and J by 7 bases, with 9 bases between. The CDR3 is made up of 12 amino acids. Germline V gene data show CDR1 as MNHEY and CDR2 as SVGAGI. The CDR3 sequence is CASSDPGNEQFF. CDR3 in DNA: TGTGCCAGCAGTGACCCGGGGAATGAGCAGTTCTTC.

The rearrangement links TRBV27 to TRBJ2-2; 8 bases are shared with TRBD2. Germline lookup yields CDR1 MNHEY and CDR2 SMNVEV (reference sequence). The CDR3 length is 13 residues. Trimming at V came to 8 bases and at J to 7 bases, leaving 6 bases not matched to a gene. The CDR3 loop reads CASRSGKGGELFF. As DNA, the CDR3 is TGTGCCAGCCGTAGCGGGAAGGGCGGGGAGCTGTTTTTT.

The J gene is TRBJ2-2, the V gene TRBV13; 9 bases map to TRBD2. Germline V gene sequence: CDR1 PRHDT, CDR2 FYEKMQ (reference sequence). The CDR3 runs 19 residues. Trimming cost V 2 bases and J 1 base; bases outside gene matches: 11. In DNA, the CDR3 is TGTGCCAGCAGCTTAAATAGACTAGCGGAACCGAGGAACACCGGGGAGCTGTTTTTT. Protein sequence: CASSLNRLAEPRNTGELFF.

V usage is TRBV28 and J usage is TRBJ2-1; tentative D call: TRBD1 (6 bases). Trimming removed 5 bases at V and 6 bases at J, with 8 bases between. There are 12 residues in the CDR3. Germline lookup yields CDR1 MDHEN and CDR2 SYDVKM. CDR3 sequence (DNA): TGTGCCAGCAGTCAAGGGGGCAATGAGCAGTTCTTC. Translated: CASSQGGNEQFF. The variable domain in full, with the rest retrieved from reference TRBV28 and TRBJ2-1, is DVKVTQSSRYLVKRTGEKVFLECVQDMDHENMFWYRQDPGLGLRLIYFSYDVKMKEKGDIPEGYSVSREKKERFSLILESASTNQTSMYLCASSQGGNEQFFGPGTRLTVL.

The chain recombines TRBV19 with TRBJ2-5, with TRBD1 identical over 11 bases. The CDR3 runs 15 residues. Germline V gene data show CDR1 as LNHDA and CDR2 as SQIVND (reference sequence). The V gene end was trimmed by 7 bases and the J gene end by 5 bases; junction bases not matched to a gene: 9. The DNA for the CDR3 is TGTGCCAGTAAGCTAGAAGGACAGGGGGCCGAGACCCAGTACTTC. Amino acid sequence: CASKLEGQGAETQYF.

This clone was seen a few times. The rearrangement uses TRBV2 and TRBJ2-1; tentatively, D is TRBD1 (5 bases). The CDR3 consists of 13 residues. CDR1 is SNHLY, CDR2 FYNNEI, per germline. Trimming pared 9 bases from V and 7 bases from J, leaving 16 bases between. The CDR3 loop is CARLHRNPNEQFF. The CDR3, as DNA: TGTGCCAGGTTACACAGGAATCCAAATGAGCAGTTCTTC.

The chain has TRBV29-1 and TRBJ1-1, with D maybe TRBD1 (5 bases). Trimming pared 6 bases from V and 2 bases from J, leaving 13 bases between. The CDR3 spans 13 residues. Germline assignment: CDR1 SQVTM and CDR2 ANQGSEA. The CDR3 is CSVEPGPNTEAFF. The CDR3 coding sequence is TGCAGCGTAGAACCGGGGCCAAACACTGAAGCTTTCTTT.

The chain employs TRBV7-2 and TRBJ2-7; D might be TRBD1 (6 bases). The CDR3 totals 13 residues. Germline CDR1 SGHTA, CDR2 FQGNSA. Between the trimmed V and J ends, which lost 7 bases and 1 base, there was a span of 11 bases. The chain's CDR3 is CASTMTGSYEQYF. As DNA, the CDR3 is TGTGCCAGCACCATGACAGGTTCCTACGAGCAGTACTTC.

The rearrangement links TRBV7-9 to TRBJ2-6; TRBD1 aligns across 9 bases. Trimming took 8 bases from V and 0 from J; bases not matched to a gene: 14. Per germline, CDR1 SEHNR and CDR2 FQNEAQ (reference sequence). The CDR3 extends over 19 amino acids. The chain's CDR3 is CASYGHGTGTFSGANVLTF. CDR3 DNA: TGTGCCAGCTATGGTCACGGGACAGGGACGTTCTCTGGGGCCAACGTCCTGACTTTC. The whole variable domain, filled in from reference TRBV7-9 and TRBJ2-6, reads DTGVSQNPRHKITKRGQNVTFRCDPISEHNRLYWYRQTLGQGPEFLTYFQNEAQLEKSRLLSDRFSAERPKGSFSTLEIQRTEQGDSAMYLCASYGHGTGTFSGANVLTFGAGSRLTVL.

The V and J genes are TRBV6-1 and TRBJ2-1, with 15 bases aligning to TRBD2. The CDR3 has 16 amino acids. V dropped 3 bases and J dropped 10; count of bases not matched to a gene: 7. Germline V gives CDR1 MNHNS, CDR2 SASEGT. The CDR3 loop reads CASSDLGLAGGGEQFF. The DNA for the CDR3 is TGTGCCAGCAGTGACCTTGGACTAGCGGGAGGGGGAGAGCAGTTCTTC.

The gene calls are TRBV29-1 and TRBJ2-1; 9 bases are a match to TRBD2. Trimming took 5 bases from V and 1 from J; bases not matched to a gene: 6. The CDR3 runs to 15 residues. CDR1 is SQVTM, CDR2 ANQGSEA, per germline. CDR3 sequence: CSVRRRGGSYNEQFF. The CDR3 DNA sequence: TGCAGCGTTCGCCGGCGGGGGGGATCCTACAATGAGCAGTTCTTC.

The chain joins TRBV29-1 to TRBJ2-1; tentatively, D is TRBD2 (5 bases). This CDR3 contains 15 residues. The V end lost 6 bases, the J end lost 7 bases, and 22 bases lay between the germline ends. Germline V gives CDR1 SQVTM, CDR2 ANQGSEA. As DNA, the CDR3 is TGCAGCGTATGCGCTACGCCCGAGGGTAAGAATGAGCAGTTCTTC. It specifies CSVCATPEGKNEQFF.

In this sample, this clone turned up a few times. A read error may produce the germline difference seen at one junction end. DNA of the CDR3: TGTGCCAGCAGCGTTTCGGGCAGGGAAAGCTCTGAGGCCAACGTCCTGACTTTC. Its translation: CASSVSGRESSEANVLTF. The chain carries TRBV9 and TRBJ2-6; D perhaps matches TRBD1 (5 bases). The CDR3 runs 18 residues. CDR1 and CDR2 from the germline V gene are SGDLS and YYNGEE.

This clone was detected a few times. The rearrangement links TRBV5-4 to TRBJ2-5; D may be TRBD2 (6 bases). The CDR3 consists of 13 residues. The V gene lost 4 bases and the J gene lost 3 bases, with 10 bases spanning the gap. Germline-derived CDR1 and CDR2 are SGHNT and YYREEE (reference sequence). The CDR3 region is CASSLEGEETQYF. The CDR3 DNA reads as TGTGCCAGCAGCCTGGAGGGTGAAGAGACCCAGTACTTC.

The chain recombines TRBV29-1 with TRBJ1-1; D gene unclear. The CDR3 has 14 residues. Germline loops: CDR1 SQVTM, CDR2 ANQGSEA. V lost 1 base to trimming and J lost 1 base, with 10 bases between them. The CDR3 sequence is CSVEVPAENTEAFF. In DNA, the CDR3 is TGCAGCGTTGAAGTCCCAGCTGAGAACACTGAAGCTTTCTTT.

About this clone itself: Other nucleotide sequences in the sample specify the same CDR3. The CDR3 loop is CASSLGQTYEQYF. CDR3 coding DNA: TGTGCCAGCAGTTTGGGACAGACTTACGAGCAGTACTTC. The chain joins TRBV27 to TRBJ2-7; 7 nucleotides agree with TRBD1. This CDR3 contains 13 residues. The ends lost 3 bases at V and 4 bases at J; junction bases unmatched: 3. Germline-derived CDR1 and CDR2 are MNHEY and SMNVEV (reference sequence).

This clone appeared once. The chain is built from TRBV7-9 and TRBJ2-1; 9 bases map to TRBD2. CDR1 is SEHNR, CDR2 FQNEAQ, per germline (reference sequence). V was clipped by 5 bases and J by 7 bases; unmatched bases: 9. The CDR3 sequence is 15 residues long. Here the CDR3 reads CASSHWTSDKNEQFF. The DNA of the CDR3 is TGTGCCAGCAGCCACTGGACTAGCGATAAAAATGAGCAGTTCTTC. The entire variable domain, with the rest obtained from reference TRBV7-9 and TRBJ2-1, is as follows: DTGVSQNPRHKITKRGQNVTFRCDPISEHNRLYWYRQTLGQGPEFLTYFQNEAQLEKSRLLSDRFSAERPKGSFSTLEIQRTEQGDSAMYLCASSHWTSDKNEQFFGPGTRLTVL.

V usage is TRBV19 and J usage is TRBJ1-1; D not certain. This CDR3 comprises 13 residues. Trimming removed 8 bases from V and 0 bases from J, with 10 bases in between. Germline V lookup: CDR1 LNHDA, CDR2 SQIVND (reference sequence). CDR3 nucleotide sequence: TGTGCCAGTTTGGAGCATTTGAACACTGAAGCTTTCTTT. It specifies CASLEHLNTEAFF.

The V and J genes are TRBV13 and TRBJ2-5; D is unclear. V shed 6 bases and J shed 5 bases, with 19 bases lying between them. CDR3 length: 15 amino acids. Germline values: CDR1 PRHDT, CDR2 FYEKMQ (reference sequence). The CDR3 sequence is CASRSLTEPGETQYF. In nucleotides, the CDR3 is TGTGCCAGCAGGTCACTTACAGAGCCCGGGGAGACCCAGTACTTC.

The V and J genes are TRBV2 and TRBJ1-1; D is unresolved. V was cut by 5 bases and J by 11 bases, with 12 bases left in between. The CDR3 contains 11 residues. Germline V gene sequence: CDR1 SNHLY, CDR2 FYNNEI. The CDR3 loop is CASSTGRLAFF. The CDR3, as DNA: TGTGCCAGCAGTACCGGGAGGCTGGCTTTCTTT. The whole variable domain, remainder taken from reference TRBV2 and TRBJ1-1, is EPEVTQTPSHQVTQMGQEVILRCVPISNHLYFYWYRQILGQKVEFLVSFYNNEISEKSEIFDDQFSVERPDGSNFTLKIRSTKLEDSAMYFCASSTGRLAFFGQGTRLTVV.

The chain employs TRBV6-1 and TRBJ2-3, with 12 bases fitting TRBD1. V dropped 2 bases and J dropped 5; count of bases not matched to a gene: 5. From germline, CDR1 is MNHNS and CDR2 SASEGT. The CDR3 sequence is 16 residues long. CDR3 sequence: CASSEMGQGAGDTQYF. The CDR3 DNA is TGTGCCAGCAGTGAAATGGGACAGGGGGCTGGAGATACGCAGTATTTT.

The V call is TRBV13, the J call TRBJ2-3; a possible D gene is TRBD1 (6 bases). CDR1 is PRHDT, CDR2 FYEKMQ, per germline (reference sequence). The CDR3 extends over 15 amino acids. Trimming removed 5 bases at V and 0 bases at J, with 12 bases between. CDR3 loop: CASSPRGVSTDTQYF. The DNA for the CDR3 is TGTGCCAGCAGCCCCAGGGGAGTAAGCACAGATACGCAGTATTTT.

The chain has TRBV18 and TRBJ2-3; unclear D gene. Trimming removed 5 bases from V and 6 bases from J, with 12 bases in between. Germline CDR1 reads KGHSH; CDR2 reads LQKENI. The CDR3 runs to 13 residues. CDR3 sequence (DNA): TGTGCCAGCTCAACAAGTCCAACCGATACGCAGTATTTT. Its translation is CASSTSPTDTQYF.

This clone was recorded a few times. The CDR3 DNA is TGTGCCAGCAGCCGGCGGGGACGGAGACTGTCTGGGGCCAACGTCCTGACTTTC. Protein product: CASSRRGRRLSGANVLTF. The genes are TRBV5-4 and TRBJ2-6; TRBD2 is a possible D gene (6 bases). Per germline, CDR1 SGHNT and CDR2 YYREEE (reference sequence). V was trimmed by 4 bases and J by 1 base, leaving 18 bases between them. CDR3 length: 18 amino acids. Filled out from reference TRBV5-4 and TRBJ2-6, the complete variable domain reads ETGVTQSPTHLIKTRGQQVTLRCSSQSGHNTVSWYQQALGQGPQFIFQYYREEENGRGNFPPRFSGLQFPNYSSELNVNALELDDSALYLCASSRRGRRLSGANVLTFGAGSRLTVL.

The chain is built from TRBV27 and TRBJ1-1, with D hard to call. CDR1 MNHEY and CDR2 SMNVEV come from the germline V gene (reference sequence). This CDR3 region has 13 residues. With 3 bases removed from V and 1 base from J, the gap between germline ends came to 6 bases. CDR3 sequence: CASSFAPNTEAFF. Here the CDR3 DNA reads TGTGCCAGCAGTTTCGCACCGAACACTGAAGCTTTCTTT.